A selection of T cell receptor beta chains follows, all from one sample in a study of blood T cell repertoires in COVID-19. TCRdb's copy holds only in-frame clones and misses some; the assay was immunoSEQ multiplex PCR. The table lists 65,000 to 85,000 clones, 79% of them singletons. Sequencing was carried out using peripheral blood. These receptors were collected from a woman over 75 with active or convalescent COVID-19. The CDR3 runs from the conserved cysteine through the conserved F or W. D genes are given only for firm matches. Not all rows give a size; the values are once, few, many and, for expanded clones, a class.

-,TRBJ1-2,-,TRBV4-1,CASSLSGTQNYGYTF,TGCGCCAGCAGCCTCTCTGGGACACAAAACTATGGCTACACCTTC
few,TRBJ2-7,-,TRBV11-2,CASSLVVDRAYGYEQYF,TGTGCCAGCAGCTTAGTGGTTGACAGAGCATACGGCTACGAGCAGTACTTC
-,TRBJ1-5,-,TRBV7-2,CASSLKQGLGNQPQHF,TGTGCCAGCAGCTTAAAACAGGGTTTGGGCAATCAGCCCCAGCATTTT
-,TRBJ1-4,TRBD1,TRBV14,CASSQLGTGGEKLFF,TGTGCCAGCAGCCAGCTCGGGACAGGGGGTGAAAAACTGTTTTTT
few,TRBJ2-7,TRBD1,TRBV6-5,CASSYPGQSSYEQYF,TGTGCCAGCAGTTACCCGGGACAGAGCTCCTACGAGCAGTACTTC
-,TRBJ2-3,TRBD2,TRBV5-6,CASSKTSGRRGTQYF,TGTGCCAGCAGCAAGACTAGCGGGAGACGGGGTACGCAGTATTTT
-,TRBJ1-2,TRBD1,TRBV9,CASSSRQGRVYGYTF,TGTGCCAGCAGCTCCCGACAGGGGCGAGTTTATGGCTACACCTTC
-,TRBJ2-7,-,TRBV19,CASSIGTDAYEQYF,TGTGCCAGTAGTATAGGGACAGACGCCTACGAGCAGTACTTC
-,TRBJ2-2,-,TRBV4-1,CASSQREPSAGAGELFF,TGCGCCAGCAGCCAAAGGGAACCTAGCGCCGGGGCCGGGGAGCTGTTTTTT
few,TRBJ2-2,-,TRBV5-6,CASSHARGSNTGELFF,TGTGCCAGCAGCCATGCGAGGGGGTCGAACACCGGGGAGCTGTTTTTT
-,TRBJ2-7,-,TRBV11-2,CASSLAFESYEQYF,TGTGCCAGCAGCTTAGCTTTTGAGTCCTACGAGCAGTACTTC
-,TRBJ2-1,TRBD1,TRBV6-4,CASSLDRGREDEQFF,TGTGCCAGCAGCCTGGACAGGGGGCGTGAGGATGAGCAGTTCTTC
few,TRBJ2-7,-,TRBV18,CASSSTGLTSYEQYF,TGTGCCAGCTCGTCGACAGGCCTCACTTCCTACGAGCAGTACTTC
-,TRBJ2-7,TRBD1,TRBV18,CASSPPGQGLYEQYF,TGTGCCAGCTCACCACCGGGACAGGGCCTCTACGAGCAGTACTTC
-,TRBJ2-1,TRBD2,TRBV4-3,CASSQGRGSGRANEQFF,TGCGCCAGCAGCCAAGGGCGGGGTAGCGGGAGGGCGAATGAGCAGTTCTTC
few,TRBJ2-7,TRBD1,TRBV5-1,CASTLEGQGPYEQYF,TGCGCCAGCACCTTGGAGGGACAGGGACCCTACGAGCAGTACTTC
few,TRBJ2-2,-,TRBV7-3,CASSVAGTGELFF,TGTGCCAGCAGCGTCGCGGGCACCGGGGAGCTGTTTTTT
-,TRBJ1-5,-,TRBV2,CASSEAWAPSNQPQHF,TGTGCCAGCAGTGAAGCCTGGGCCCCAAGCAATCAGCCCCAGCATTTT
-,TRBJ2-3,-,TRBV7-2,CASSLGTGYFTDTQYF,TGTGCCAGCAGCTTAGGAACAGGGTATTTCACAGATACGCAGTATTTT
-,TRBJ1-6,-,TRBV10-3,CAIHGGSYNSPLHF,TGTGCCATCCACGGGGGCTCCTATAATTCACCCCTCCACTTT